The subject of this entry is one T cell receptor (beta chain). Data came from immunoSEQ multiplex PCR; TCRdb stores just in-frame clones and leaves some out. Of 250,000 to 350,000 clones detected, less than 90% appear once; the ten largest clones hold 3%. The germline CDR1 and CDR2 sequences are MNHNS and SASEGT. Trimming pared 1 base from V and 3 bases from J, leaving 10 bases between. The CDR3 has 15 amino acids. This entry belongs to a study of blood T cell repertoires in COVID-19. Sequenced sample: PBMCs or T cells enriched from blood (not recorded which). The rearrangement links TRBV6-1 to TRBJ1-5; no definite D call. The clonotype originates from a woman in her forties or fifties who had recovered from COVID-19. CDR3 protein: CASSEGGHYNQPQHF. CDR3 nucleotide sequence: TGTGCCAGCAGTGAAGGTGGGCATTACAATCAGCCCCAGCATTTT.